This T cell receptor (beta chain) was recorded in a study of OX40 agonist ivuxolimab in advanced cancers. Study summary: Every 2 weeks, patients received ivuxolimab intravenously, dosed at 0.01 to 10 mg/kg.

Germline values: CDR1 SNHLY, CDR2 FYNNEI. With 3 bases removed from V and 6 bases from J, the gap between germline ends came to 7 bases. The CDR3 spans 12 residues. The assay was immunoSEQ multiplex PCR, and TCRdb's table has in-frame clones only and misses some. This table has about 91,000 clones, more than 75% appearing once. This TCR came from an adult with an advanced solid tumor such as melanoma, head and neck, liver or kidney cancer. This chain links TRBV2 with TRBJ2-3; D remains ambiguous. Material: CD4+ or CD8+ T cells sorted from blood, obtained in a trial of the OX40 agonist ivuxolimab. The CDR3 bases are TGTGCCAGCAGTGACGGCGTGGATACGCAGTATTTT. This codes for CASSDGVDTQYF.